Listed below are T cell receptor beta chains from one sample, sequenced in a study of shared clonotypes between healthy human individuals. Produced via immunoSEQ multiplex PCR; TCRdb's table is partial and in-frame only. The profile shows roughly 760,000 clones, under 80% of them singletons. Sequencing input: memory CD4+ T cells sorted from blood. These receptors all come from a young woman in good health. Both conserved end residues are part of each CDR3. The D gene is left open where the match is weak. Rows give clone size only sometimes, using once, few, many, or a class for an expanded clone.

V: TRBV2; D: TRBD1; J: TRBJ2-2; size: -; CDR3: CASFEGTVPTGELFF; DNA: TGTGCCAGCTTCGAAGGGACAGTACCCACCGGGGAGCTGTTTTTT
V: TRBV6-5; D: -; J: TRBJ1-5; size: -; CDR3: CASSSTGGVYQPQHF; DNA: TGTGCCAGCAGCAGCACTGGGGGTGTGTATCAGCCCCAGCATTTT
V: TRBV29-1; D: -; J: TRBJ2-5; size: -; CDR3: CSVSPVAVWKTQYF; DNA: TGCAGCGTTTCCCCAGTAGCCGTATGGAAGACCCAGTACTTC
V: TRBV15; D: -; J: TRBJ2-7; size: -; CDR3: CATSTPPAGTYEQYF; DNA: TGTGCCACCAGCACCCCCCCCGCAGGGACCTACGAGCAGTACTTC
V: TRBV5-5; D: -; J: TRBJ1-3; size: -; CDR3: CASSSLGGSSGNTIYF; DNA: TGTGCCAGCAGCTCACTGGGGGGGAGCTCTGGAAACACCATATATTTT
V: TRBV28; D: TRBD1; J: TRBJ2-2; size: once; CDR3: CASSLYAGQANTGELFF; DNA: TGTGCCAGCAGTTTATACGCGGGACAGGCAAACACCGGGGAGCTGTTTTTT
V: TRBV12-2; D: -; J: TRBJ2-1; size: -; CDR3: CASRLVLGRSSYNEQFF; DNA: TGTGCAAGTCGCTTAGTTTTGGGACGGAGCTCCTACAATGAGCAGTTCTTC
V: TRBV7-9; D: TRBD1; J: TRBJ1-2; size: -; CDR3: CASSLGQGARSGYTF; DNA: TGTGCCAGCAGCTTAGGACAGGGGGCCAGAAGTGGCTACACCTTC
V: TRBV5-5; D: -; J: TRBJ2-7; size: -; CDR3: CASSLAQGREQYF; DNA: TGTGCCAGCAGCTTGGCCCAGGGTCGCGAGCAGTACTTC
V: TRBV5-1; D: -; J: TRBJ1-1; size: -; CDR3: CASSLETPTEAFF; DNA: TGCGCCAGCAGCTTGGAGACGCCCACTGAAGCTTTCTTT
V: TRBV7-7; D: -; J: TRBJ2-1; size: -; CDR3: CASSLLAGYDNEQFF; DNA: TGTGCCAGCAGCTTACTGGCAGGTTATGACAATGAGCAGTTCTTC
V: TRBV28; D: TRBD1; J: TRBJ2-7; size: -; CDR3: CASSQQGITYEQYF; DNA: TGTGCCAGCAGTCAACAGGGGATAACCTACGAGCAGTACTTC
V: TRBV7-9; D: TRBD2; J: TRBJ2-3; size: -; CDR3: CASSQPPGTSLEDTQYF; DNA: TGTGCCAGCAGCCAACCCCCCGGGACTAGCCTCGAGGATACGCAGTATTTT
V: TRBV2; D: -; J: TRBJ2-1; size: -; CDR3: CASRVDLAAYNEQFF; DNA: TGTGCCAGCAGGGTTGACTTAGCGGCCTACAATGAGCAGTTCTTC
V: TRBV28; D: -; J: TRBJ1-2; size: few; CDR3: CASKARGEAKHGYTF; DNA: TGTGCCAGCAAAGCAAGGGGAGAGGCGAAACATGGCTACACCTTC
V: TRBV19; D: TRBD2; J: TRBJ2-3; size: -; CDR3: CASSTPGLRPDTQYF; DNA: TGTGCCAGTAGTACGCCGGGACTACGTCCAGATACGCAGTATTTT
V: TRBV5-1; D: TRBD1; J: TRBJ1-2; size: -; CDR3: CASSDTGTAEGYTF; DNA: TGCGCCAGCAGCGATACCGGGACAGCGGAAGGCTACACCTTC
V: TRBV7-9; D: TRBD2; J: TRBJ2-3; size: -; CDR3: CASSIGTSGDTDTQYF; DNA: TGTGCCAGCAGCATAGGGACTAGCGGAGACACAGATACGCAGTATTTT
V: TRBV10-3; D: -; J: TRBJ1-6; size: -; CDR3: CAISGGGRYNSPLHF; DNA: TGTGCCATCAGTGGAGGGGGGCGATATAATTCACCCCTCCACTTT
V: TRBV5-1; D: -; J: TRBJ2-5; size: -; CDR3: CASSLAGNQETQYF; DNA: TGCGCCAGCAGCTTGGCAGGGAACCAAGAGACCCAGTACTTC
V: TRBV4-1; D: -; J: TRBJ2-7; size: -; CDR3: CASSLRDGYYEQYF; DNA: TGCGCCAGCAGCCTTCGGGACGGATACTACGAGCAGTACTTC
V: TRBV19; D: TRBD1; J: TRBJ1-2; size: -; CDR3: CASSPGTGNYGYTF; DNA: TGTGCCAGTAGTCCCGGGACAGGCAACTATGGCTACACCTTC